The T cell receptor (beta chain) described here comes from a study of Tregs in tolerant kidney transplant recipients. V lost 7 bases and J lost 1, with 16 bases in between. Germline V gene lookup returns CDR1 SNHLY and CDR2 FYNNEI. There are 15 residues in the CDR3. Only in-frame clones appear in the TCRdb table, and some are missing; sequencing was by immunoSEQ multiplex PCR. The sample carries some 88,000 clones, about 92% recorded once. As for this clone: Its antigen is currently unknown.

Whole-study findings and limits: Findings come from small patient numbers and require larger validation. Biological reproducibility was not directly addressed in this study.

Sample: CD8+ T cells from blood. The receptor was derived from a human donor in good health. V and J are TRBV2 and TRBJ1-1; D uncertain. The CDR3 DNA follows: TGTGCCAGCACCGGTCGAGGGCGAGGGAACACTGAAGCTTTCTTT. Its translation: CASTGRGRGNTEAFF.